Listed below are T cell receptor beta chains from one sample, sequenced in a study of blood T cells in healthy people across ages. TCRdb recomputed calls from the 5' RACE reads with MiXCR, one row per CDR3 protein. The sample consists of hundreds of thousands of distinct CDR3 sequences, around 24% of them appearing once. These same records also appear under a second study, on T cells of mothers and their children.

The sequencing sample was made of blood. The receptors were sampled from a boy between 10 and 17 years old in good health. Both conserved end residues are part of each CDR3. Fields, in order: CDR3 DNA, CDR3 protein, D gene, clone size, V gene, J gene. D genes are given only for firm matches. For some rows the clone size is stated as once, few or many, or as a class when expanded; others skip it.

TGTGCCAGCAGCGCTCGACTAGCGGGAGGCCCCTACAATGAGCAGTTCTTC	CASSARLAGGPYNEQFF	TRBD2	.	TRBV7-6	TRBJ2-1
TGCAGTGCGCGGGACACCGGCTTTACGTCAGATACGCAGTATTTT	CSARDTGFTSDTQYF	.	.	TRBV20-1	TRBJ2-3
TGTGCCAAAGGCTACCAAGAGACCCAGTACTTC	CAKGYQETQYF	.	once	TRBV21-1	TRBJ2-5
TGTGCCAGCAGTGCCTCCGGGACTGCCGGGGAGACCCAGTACTTC	CASSASGTAGETQYF	.	.	TRBV12-3/TRBV12-4	TRBJ2-5
TGTGCCAGCAGCCCCGGACAGGGGATCGGGGACGTTGAGGAAAAACTGTTTTTT	CASSPGQGIGDVEEKLFF	TRBD1	few	TRBV12-3/TRBV12-4	TRBJ1-4
TGCAGTGGGTTGGGTTCAGGCACTGAAGCTTTCTTT	CSGLGSGTEAFF	.	few	TRBV20-1	TRBJ1-1
TGTGCCAGCAGCTTAGGGGCAGGGATCGAAGAGACCCAGTACTTC	CASSLGAGIEETQYF	.	few	TRBV7-9	TRBJ2-5
TGTGCCAGCAGTTTACAACAGGAGTTCTACGAGCAGTACTTC	CASSLQQEFYEQYF	.	few	TRBV12-3/TRBV12-4	TRBJ2-7
TGCGCCAGCAGCCAACTCAGGGGTATGAACACTGAAGCTTTCTTT	CASSQLRGMNTEAFF	.	.	TRBV4-1	TRBJ1-1
TGTGCCAGCAGTGGTCAGGGGGACGAGTACTTGAACACTGAAGCTTTCTTT	CASSGQGDEYLNTEAFF	TRBD1	.	TRBV28	TRBJ1-1
TGCGCCAGCAGCTTGGAATCGGGGGGGACTGAAGCTTTCTTT	CASSLESGGTEAFF	.	.	TRBV5-1	TRBJ1-1
TGTGCCAGCAATGAATATTCGTACAATGAGCAGTTCTTC	CASNEYSYNEQFF	.	few	TRBV25-1	TRBJ2-1
TGCAGTGCTAGAGATTTAGGGGGGGCTGAAGCTTTCTTT	CSARDLGGAEAFF	.	many	TRBV20-1	TRBJ1-1
TGTGCCAGCAGCGTAGCCCCCGGTGGGACAGGGGGTTACGAGCAGTACTTC	CASSVAPGGTGGYEQYF	TRBD1	few	TRBV9	TRBJ2-7
TGCAGTGCTAGAAAGAATGAGCAGTTCTTC	CSARKNEQFF	.	.	TRBV20-1	TRBJ2-1
TGCAGTGCTAGAGGTTTAGCGGGAGCGGAGACCCAGTACTTC	CSARGLAGAETQYF	TRBD2	few	TRBV20-1	TRBJ2-5
TGTGCCTGGAGTGATACCGGGGCGGGCGGGGATACGCAGTATTTT	CAWSDTGAGGDTQYF	.	many	TRBV30	TRBJ2-3
TGCAGCGGTGGGACGTCTGGAAACACCATATATTTT	CSGGTSGNTIYF	.	.	TRBV29-1	TRBJ1-3
TGTGCCACCAGTGATTTTAAAGAGACCCAGTACTTC	CATSDFKETQYF	.	few	TRBV24-1	TRBJ2-5
TGTGCCAGCAGCTTAGTTTTCGGGGGCGGGGGGAGCTCCTACAATGAGCAGTTCTTC	CASSLVFGGGGSSYNEQFF	TRBD2	.	TRBV11-2	TRBJ2-1
TGTGCCAGCAGCCAAGTCAAGGACACTGAAGCTTTCTTT	CASSQVKDTEAFF	.	few	TRBV3-1	TRBJ1-1